The sequence of this TCR beta chain was determined in a study of monozygotic twins with inflammatory bowel disease. Phlebotomy per donor yielded a single 2.5 ml blood sample. Unsorted whole blood yielded the total RNA, with T cells left unselected. Following a re-call of the 5' RACE reads, TCRdb has one entry per CDR3 protein and lacks DNA. The table for this sample gives over 130,000 distinct CDR3 sequences. Germline V gene data show CDR1 as SGHRS and CDR2 as YFSETQ. The CDR3 spans 14 residues. Sequencing used blood. The chain has TRBV5-1 and TRBJ1-2; TCRdb calls TRBD1, which cannot be checked without DNA. This sequence was found in a human donor with ulcerative colitis or Crohn's disease, or a healthy co-twin of an affected twin (not recorded which). The CDR3 protein is CASSLTGRNYGYTF.